The TCR beta chain under discussion was sequenced for a study of cytomegalovirus exposure and HLA in healthy donors. The CDR3 is 16 residues long. The germline CDR1 and CDR2 sequences are SGHAT and FQNNGV. Trimming stripped 5 bases from V and 5 bases from J, with 21 bases between. The PCR used 60 Vbeta and 13 Jbeta primers. Data came from immunoSEQ multiplex PCR; TCRdb stores just in-frame clones and leaves some out. The sample comprises about 160,000 clones, about three quarters of which are singletons, and roughly 2% rests with the top ten. V usage is TRBV11-2 and J usage is TRBJ1-2, with a weak D call TRBD1 (5 bases). The clonotype originates from a female donor in good health and CMV-seronegative. Sequences were obtained from PBMCs. The CDR3: CASSPIKRAGSYGYTF. The CDR3 DNA sequence: TGTGCCAGCAGCCCCATCAAGCGGGCAGGGAGTTATGGCTACACCTTC.